This TCR beta chain was retrieved from a study of early stage breast cancer tumors. The CDR3 is made up of 12 amino acids. Trimming pared 6 bases from V and 7 bases from J, leaving 10 bases between. Looked up from germline, CDR1 is LGHNT and CDR2 is FRNRAP. TCRdb's table, derived via immunoSEQ multiplex PCR, lists solely in-frame clones and lacks some. The sample records over 45,000 clones, about 80% being singletons. The study, taken as a whole, reports: Functional markers like CD4, CD8 and FOXP3 were missed in bulk sequencing. Tumors had around 2.3-fold higher T cell density than normal breast.

The table lists this clone with a count of one. Its specificity is unknown. Sequences were obtained from blood. The chain employs TRBV12-5 and TRBJ2-1, with D possibly TRBD1 on 5 matching bases. The TCR comes from a person aged 45 to 59 with breast cancer. The CDR3 nucleotides are TGTGCTAGTGGCCAACCAGGGAATGAGCAGTTCTTC. This codes for CASGQPGNEQFF.